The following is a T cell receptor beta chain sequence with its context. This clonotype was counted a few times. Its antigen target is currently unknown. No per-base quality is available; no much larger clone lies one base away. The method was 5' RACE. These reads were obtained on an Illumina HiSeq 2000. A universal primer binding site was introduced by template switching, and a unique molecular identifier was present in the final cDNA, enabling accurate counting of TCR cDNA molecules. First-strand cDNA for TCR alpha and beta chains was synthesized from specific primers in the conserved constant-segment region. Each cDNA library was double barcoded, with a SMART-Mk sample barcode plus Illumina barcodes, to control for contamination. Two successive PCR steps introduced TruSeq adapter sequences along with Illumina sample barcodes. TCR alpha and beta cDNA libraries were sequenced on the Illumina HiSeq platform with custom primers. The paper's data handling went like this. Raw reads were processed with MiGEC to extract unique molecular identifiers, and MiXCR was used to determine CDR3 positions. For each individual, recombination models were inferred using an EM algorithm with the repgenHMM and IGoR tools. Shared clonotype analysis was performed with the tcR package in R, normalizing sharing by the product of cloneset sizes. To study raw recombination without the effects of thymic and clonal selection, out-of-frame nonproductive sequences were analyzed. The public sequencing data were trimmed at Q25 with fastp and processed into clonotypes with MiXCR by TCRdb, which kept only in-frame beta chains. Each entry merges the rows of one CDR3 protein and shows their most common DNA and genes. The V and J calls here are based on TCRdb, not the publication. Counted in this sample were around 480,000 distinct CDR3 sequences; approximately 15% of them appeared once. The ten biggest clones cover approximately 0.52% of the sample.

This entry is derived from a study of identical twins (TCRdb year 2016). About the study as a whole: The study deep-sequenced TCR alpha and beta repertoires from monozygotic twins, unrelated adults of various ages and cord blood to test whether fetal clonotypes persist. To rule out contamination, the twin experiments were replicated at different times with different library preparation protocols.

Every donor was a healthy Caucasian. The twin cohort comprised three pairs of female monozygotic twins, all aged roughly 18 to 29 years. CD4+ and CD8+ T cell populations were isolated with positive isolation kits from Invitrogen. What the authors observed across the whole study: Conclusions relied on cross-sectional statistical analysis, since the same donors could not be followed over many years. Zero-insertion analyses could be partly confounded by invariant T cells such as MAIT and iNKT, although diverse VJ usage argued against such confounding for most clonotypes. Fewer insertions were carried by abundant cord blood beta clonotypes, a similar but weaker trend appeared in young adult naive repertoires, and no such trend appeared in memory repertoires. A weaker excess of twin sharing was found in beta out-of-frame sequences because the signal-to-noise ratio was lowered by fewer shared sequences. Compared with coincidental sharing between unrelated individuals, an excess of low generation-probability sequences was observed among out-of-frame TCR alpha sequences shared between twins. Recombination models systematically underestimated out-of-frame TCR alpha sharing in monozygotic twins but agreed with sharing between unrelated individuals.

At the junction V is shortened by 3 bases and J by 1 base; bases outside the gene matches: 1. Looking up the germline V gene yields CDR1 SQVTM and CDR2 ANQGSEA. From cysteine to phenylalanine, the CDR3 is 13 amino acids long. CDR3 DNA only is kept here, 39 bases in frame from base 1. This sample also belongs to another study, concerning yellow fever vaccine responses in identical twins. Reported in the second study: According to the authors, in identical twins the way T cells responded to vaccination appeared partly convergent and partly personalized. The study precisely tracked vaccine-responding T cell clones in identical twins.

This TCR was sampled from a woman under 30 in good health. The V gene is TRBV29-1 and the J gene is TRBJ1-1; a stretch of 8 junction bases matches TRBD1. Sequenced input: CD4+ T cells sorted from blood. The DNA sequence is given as TGCAGCGTTGATCAGGGGGCGAACACTGAAGCTTTCTTT. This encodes CSVDQGANTEAFF.